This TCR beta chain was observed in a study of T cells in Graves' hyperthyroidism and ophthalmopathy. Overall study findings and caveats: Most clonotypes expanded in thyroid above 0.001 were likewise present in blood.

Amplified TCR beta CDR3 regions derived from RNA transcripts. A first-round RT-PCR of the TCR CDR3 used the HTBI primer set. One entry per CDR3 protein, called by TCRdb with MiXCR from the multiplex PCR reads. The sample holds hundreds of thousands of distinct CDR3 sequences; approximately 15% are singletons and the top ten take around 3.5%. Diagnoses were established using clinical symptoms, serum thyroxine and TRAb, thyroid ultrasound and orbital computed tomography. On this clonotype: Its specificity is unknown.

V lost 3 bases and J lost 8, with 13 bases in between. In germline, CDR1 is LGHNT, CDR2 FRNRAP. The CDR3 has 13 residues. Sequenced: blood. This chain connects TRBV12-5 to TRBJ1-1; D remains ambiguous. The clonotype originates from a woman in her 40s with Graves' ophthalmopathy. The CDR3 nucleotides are TGTGCTAGTGGTTTATCACCCAGAGGAGAAGCTTTCTTT. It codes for CASGLSPRGEAFF.